This T cell receptor beta chain originates from a study of OX40 agonist ivuxolimab in advanced cancers. V was trimmed by 6 bases and J by 1 base, leaving 18 bases between them. CDR3 length: 16 amino acids. Germline-derived CDR1 and CDR2 are SGHTA and FQGNSA. TCRdb keeps only in-frame clones here, not all; method: immunoSEQ multiplex PCR. The table lists roughly 38,000 clones, 65% to 90% of them singletons. This specimen consisted of CD4+ or CD8+ T cells sorted from blood, obtained in a trial of the OX40 agonist ivuxolimab. The sequence came from an adult with an advanced solid tumor such as melanoma, head and neck, liver or kidney cancer. The V gene is TRBV7-2, the J gene TRBJ1-1; the D is unclear. Here the CDR3 DNA reads TGTGCCAGCAGTGCTCATTCACCTCGGAAGAACACTGAAGCTTTCTTT. Translated: CASSAHSPRKNTEAFF.